This T cell receptor beta chain was sequenced during a study of T-cell reconstitution after alpha-beta-depleted transplantation in children. Study-level points and caveats: As was reported, about two months after transplant, alpha-beta T cells came from several hundred expanded graft clones.

This clonotype was found many times. Its antigen is unidentified. During its preparation, the TCRbeta library received unique molecular identifiers. Using its own MiXCR run on the PCR reads, TCRdb lists one record per CDR3 protein. The data hold 25,000 to 30,000 distinct CDR3 sequences, with roughly 6.3% observed a single time. Germline loops: CDR1 GTSNPN, CDR2 SVGIG (reference sequence). Trimming took 8 bases from V and 6 from J, leaving 13 bases between them. The CDR3 extends over 11 amino acids. This clonotype was sampled from a male patient under 18 who had a stem cell transplant for acute myeloid leukemia, so the T cells may come from the graft donor. Here the sequenced sample was PBMCs, mostly from graft donor cells, taken 180 days after TCRalphabeta/CD19-depleted stem cell transplant. This chain connects TRBV30 to TRBJ1-1; the D is unclear. Here the CDR3 reads CAGRDVAEAFF. The CDR3, as DNA: TGTGCCGGAAGGGATGTTGCTGAAGCTTTCTTT.